This TCR beta chain was profiled in a study of blood T cell repertoires in COVID-19. Here immunoSEQ multiplex PCR was the method, and the copy in TCRdb shows in-frame clones only, minus some. Of approximately 200,000 clones listed, around 83% are singletons. The trim removed 6 bases at V and 0 bases at J, leaving 4 bases unmatched. CDR3 size: 15 residues. CDR1 and CDR2 (germline): KGHSH, LQKENI. The material sequenced was PBMCs or T cells enriched from blood (not recorded which). This clonotype originated in a woman aged 40 to 50 with acute COVID-19. The chain combines TRBV18 with TRBJ2-7, with TRBD1 matching 11 bases. This CDR3 is CASSLGTGGSYEQYF. DNA for the CDR3: TGTGCCAGCTCCCTTGGGACAGGGGGCTCCTACGAGCAGTACTTC.